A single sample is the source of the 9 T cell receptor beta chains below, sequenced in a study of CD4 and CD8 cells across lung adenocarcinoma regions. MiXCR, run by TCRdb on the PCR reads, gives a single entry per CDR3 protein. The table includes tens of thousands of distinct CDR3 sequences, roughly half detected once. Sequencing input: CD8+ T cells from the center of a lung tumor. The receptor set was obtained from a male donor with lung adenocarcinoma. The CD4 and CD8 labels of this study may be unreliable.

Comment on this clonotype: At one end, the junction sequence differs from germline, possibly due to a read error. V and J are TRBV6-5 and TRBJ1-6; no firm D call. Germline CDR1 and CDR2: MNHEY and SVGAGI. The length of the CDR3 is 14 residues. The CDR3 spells CASSYSTDTAEQYF. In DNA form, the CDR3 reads TGTGCCAGCAGTTATTCTACAGACACCGCTGAGCAGTACTTT.

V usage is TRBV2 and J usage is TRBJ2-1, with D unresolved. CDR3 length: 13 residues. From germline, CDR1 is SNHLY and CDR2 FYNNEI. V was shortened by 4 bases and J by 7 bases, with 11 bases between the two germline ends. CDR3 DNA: TGTGCCAGCAGTGTGGAAGGCCGGAATGAGCAGTTCTTC. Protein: CASSVEGRNEQFF.

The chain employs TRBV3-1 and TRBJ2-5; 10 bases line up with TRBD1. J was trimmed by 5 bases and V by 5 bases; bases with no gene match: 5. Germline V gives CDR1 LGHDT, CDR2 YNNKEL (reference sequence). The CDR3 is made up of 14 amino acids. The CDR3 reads CASSRTGGIETQYF. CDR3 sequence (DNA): TGTGCCAGCAGCAGGACAGGGGGAATCGAGACCCAGTACTTC.

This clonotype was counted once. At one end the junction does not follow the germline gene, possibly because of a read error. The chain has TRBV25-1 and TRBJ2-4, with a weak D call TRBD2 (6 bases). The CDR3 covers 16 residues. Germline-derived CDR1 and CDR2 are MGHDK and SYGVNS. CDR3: CASSEAGLRAKNMQYF. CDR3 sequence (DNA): TGTGCCAGCAGTGAGGCGGGGCTGCGAGCCAAAAACATGCAGTACTTC.

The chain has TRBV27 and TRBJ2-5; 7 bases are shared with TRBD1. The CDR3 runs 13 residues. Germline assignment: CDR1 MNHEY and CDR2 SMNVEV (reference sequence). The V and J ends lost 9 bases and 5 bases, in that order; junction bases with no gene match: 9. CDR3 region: CARSEGARETQYF. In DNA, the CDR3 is TGTGCCAGGTCCGAGGGGGCTCGGGAGACCCAGTACTTC.

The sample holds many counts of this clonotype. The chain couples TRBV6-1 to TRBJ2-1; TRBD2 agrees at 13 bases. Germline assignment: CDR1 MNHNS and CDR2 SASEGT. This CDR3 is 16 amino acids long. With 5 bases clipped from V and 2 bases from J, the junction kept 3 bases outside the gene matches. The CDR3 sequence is CASSRTSGSAYNEQFF. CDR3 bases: TGTGCCAGCAGTAGGACTAGCGGGAGCGCCTACAATGAGCAGTTCTTC.

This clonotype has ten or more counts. CDR3 coding DNA: TGTGCCAGCAGGACCGGGACAGGCGCAGATACGCAGTATTTT. Its protein is CASRTGTGADTQYF. V gene TRBV6-5 combines with J gene TRBJ2-3; 8 bases are shared with TRBD1. CDR3 length equals 14 residues. The germline gives CDR1 MNHEY, CDR2 SVGAGI. With V trimmed by 6 bases and J by 4 bases, 6 bases remained unmatched.

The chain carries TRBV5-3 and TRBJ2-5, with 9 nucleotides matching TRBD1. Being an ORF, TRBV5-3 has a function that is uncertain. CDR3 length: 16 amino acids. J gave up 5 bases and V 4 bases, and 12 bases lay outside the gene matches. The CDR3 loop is CARSPPGTGILETQYF. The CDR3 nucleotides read TGTGCCAGAAGCCCACCCGGGACAGGGATCTTGGAGACCCAGTACTTC.

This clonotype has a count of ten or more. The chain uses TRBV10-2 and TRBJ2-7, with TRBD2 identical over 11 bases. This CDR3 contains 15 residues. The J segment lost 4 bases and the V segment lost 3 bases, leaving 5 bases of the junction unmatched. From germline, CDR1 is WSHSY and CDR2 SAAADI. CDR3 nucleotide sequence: TGCGCCAGCAGTGATCTAGCGGGAGGCCTATACGAGCAGTACTTC. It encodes CASSDLAGGLYEQYF.